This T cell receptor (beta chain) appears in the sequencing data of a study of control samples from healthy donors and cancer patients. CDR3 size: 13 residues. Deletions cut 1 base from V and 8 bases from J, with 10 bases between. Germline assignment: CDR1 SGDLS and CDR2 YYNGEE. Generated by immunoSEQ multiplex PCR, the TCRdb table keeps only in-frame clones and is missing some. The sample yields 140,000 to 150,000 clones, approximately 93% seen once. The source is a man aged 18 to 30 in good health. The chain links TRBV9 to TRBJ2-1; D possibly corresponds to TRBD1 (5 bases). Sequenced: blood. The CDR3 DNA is TGTGCCAGCAGCGTACAGGGTTTCGATGAGCAGTTCTTC. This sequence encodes CASSVQGFDEQFF.